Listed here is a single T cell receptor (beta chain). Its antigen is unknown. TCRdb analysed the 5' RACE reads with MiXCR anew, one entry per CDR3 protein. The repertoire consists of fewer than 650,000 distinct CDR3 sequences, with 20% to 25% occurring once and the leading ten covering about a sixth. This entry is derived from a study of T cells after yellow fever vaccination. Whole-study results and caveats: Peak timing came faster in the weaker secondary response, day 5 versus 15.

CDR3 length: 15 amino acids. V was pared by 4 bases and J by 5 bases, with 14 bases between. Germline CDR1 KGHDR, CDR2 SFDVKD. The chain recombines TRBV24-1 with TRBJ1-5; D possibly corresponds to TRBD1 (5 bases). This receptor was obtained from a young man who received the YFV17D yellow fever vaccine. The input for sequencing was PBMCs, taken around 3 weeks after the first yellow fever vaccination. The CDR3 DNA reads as TGTGCCACCAGTGACACGGGACGGGGTTATCAGCCCCAGCATTTT. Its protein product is CATSDTGRGYQPQHF.